The 15 T cell receptor beta chains below were found in one sample sequenced in a study of beta chain features in type 1 diabetes. Reverse transcription of all isolated RNA meant that expressed TCRB transcripts were sequenced. The repertoire was sequenced with immunoSEQ multiplex PCR; TCRdb's copy has only in-frame clones and lacks some. The data hold about 700,000 clones, with roughly 12% observed a single time. These receptors lack a known antigen. Overall study findings and caveats: TCRB CDR3s from Type 1 diabetes patients were moderately but significantly shorter in all four CD4+ subsets.

The sample comprised naive CD4+ T cells from blood. These receptor sequences come from a man younger than 35 with type 1 diabetes.

This clone was seen only a few times. The chain couples TRBV7-6 to TRBJ2-3; D call uncertain. The CDR3 contains 12 residues. The germline V and J ends were trimmed by 2 bases and 4 bases, with 4 bases remaining between them. Germline loops: CDR1 SGHVS, CDR2 FNYEAQ. In DNA, the CDR3 is TGTGCCAGCAGCTTACGGTCAGATACGCAGTATTTT. Translating it yields CASSLRSDTQYF.

This rearrangement joins TRBV2 to TRBJ2-7, with D possibly TRBD2 on 6 matching bases. The CDR3 totals 13 residues. V was cut by 6 bases and J by 6 bases, with 15 bases left in between. Germline CDR1 and CDR2: SNHLY and FYNNEI. DNA for the CDR3: TGTGCCAGCAGCGACAAGCTCGGGGGCGAGCAGTACTTC. This encodes CASSDKLGGEQYF.

The CDR3 DNA is TGTGCCAGCAGGGCCATAGGTTGGACTTTGAACACCGGGGAGCTGTTTTTT. Translated: CASRAIGWTLNTGELFF. The rearrangement uses TRBV2 and TRBJ2-2, with D maybe TRBD2 (5 bases). Deletions cut 6 bases from V and 1 base from J, with 18 bases between. Germline CDR1 reads SNHLY; CDR2 reads FYNNEI. This CDR3 region has 17 residues. Full variable domain (rest looked up from reference TRBV2 and TRBJ2-2): EPEVTQTPSHQVTQMGQEVILRCVPISNHLYFYWYRQILGQKVEFLVSFYNNEISEKSEIFDDQFSVERPDGSNFTLKIRSTKLEDSAMYFCASRAIGWTLNTGELFFGEGSRLTVL.

This clone is a singleton in its sample. The chain is built from TRBV6-5 and TRBJ2-7; TRBD1 agrees at 7 bases. The CDR3 spans 13 residues. The junction had 3 bases not matched to a gene; V was cut back by 2 bases and J by 5 bases. CDR1 is MNHEY, CDR2 SVGAGI, per germline. The CDR3 DNA reads TGTGCCAGCAGTTACCTGACAGGGAACGAGCAGTACTTC. Translating it yields CASSYLTGNEQYF.

This rearrangement joins TRBV18 to TRBJ1-2, with a weak D call TRBD1 (5 bases). V lost 4 bases, J lost 7 bases, and 16 bases lay in between. The CDR3 extends over 14 amino acids. Germline V lookup: CDR1 KGHSH, CDR2 LQKENI. This chain's CDR3 is CASSQQGERGGYTF. The CDR3 bases are TGTGCCAGCTCACAGCAGGGTGAAAGGGGTGGCTACACCTTC.

With respect to this clone: This same CDR3 is encoded by further DNA sequences in the sample. The chain is built from TRBV7-9 and TRBJ1-2; no reliable D call. Germline CDR1 SEHNR, CDR2 FQNEAQ (reference sequence). The length of the CDR3 is 11 residues. Deletions cut 3 bases from V and 5 bases from J, with 4 bases between. CDR3 sequence reads: CASSFEYGYTF. The DNA of the CDR3 is TGTGCCAGCAGCTTTGAATATGGCTACACCTTC.

This clone was recorded a few times. The chain combines TRBV27 with TRBJ2-7; TRBD1 aligns across 12 bases. CDR3 length: 15 amino acids. With 5 bases clipped from V and 2 bases from J, the junction kept 4 bases outside the gene matches. CDR1 and CDR2 from the germline V gene are MNHEY and SMNVEV (reference sequence). The CDR3, as DNA: TGTGCCAGCAGTCCGGGGACAGGGGGCGCCTACGAGCAGTACTTC. Translated: CASSPGTGGAYEQYF.

Regarding this clone: The same CDR3 also results from other DNA sequences found in this sample. The chain joins TRBV20-1 to TRBJ2-3; D is unresolved. CDR3 length: 10 residues. Per the germline V gene, CDR1 is DFQATT and CDR2 is SNEGSKA (reference sequence). Trimming cost V 0 bases and J 5 bases, with 0 bases left between them. CDR3 DNA sequence: TGCAGTGCTAGAGAAGATACGCAGTATTTT. Its translation: CSAREDTQYF.

This clone was found a few times. The V and J genes are TRBV6-1 and TRBJ1-2; tentative D call: TRBD1 (6 bases). CDR1 and CDR2 from the germline V gene are MNHNS and SASEGT. CDR3 length equals 14 residues. V dropped 5 bases and J dropped 1 base, with 11 bases sitting between them. The CDR3 DNA follows: TGTGCCAGCAGTCCCCAGGGACATAACTATGGCTACACCTTC. As protein: CASSPQGHNYGYTF.

V usage is TRBV10-1 and J usage is TRBJ2-5, with TRBD1 matching 7 bases. The germline V gene has CDR1 WNHNN and CDR2 SYGVQD (reference sequence). This CDR3 region has 14 residues. Germline trimming cut 5 bases from V and 2 bases from J; bases unmatched to any gene: 5. Here the CDR3 reads CASSPGQSQETQYF. Written as DNA, the CDR3 is TGCGCCAGCAGTCCGGGACAGTCACAAGAGACCCAGTACTTC.

The V call is TRBV5-4, the J call TRBJ2-7; D not resolved. Germline CDR1 reads SGHNT; CDR2 reads YYREEE (reference sequence). With 0 bases removed from V and 4 bases from J, the gap between germline ends came to 5 bases. The CDR3 has 12 amino acids. The CDR3 is CASSLGIYEQYF. The CDR3 bases are TGTGCCAGCAGCTTGGGAATTTACGAGCAGTACTTC.

Concerning this clone: Other nucleotide sequences in the sample specify the same CDR3. The V and J genes are TRBV18 and TRBJ1-1, with D hard to call. In germline, CDR1 is KGHSH, CDR2 LQKENI. Deletions cut 0 bases from V and 1 base from J, with 3 bases between. The CDR3 covers 13 residues. CDR3 nucleotide sequence: TGTGCCAGCTCACCACCTGAGAACACTGAAGCTTTCTTT. Amino acid sequence: CASSPPENTEAFF.

The chain carries TRBV27 and TRBJ1-6, with a possible D match to TRBD1 (6 bases). Per the germline V gene, CDR1 is MNHEY and CDR2 is SMNVEV (reference sequence). V lost 5 bases and J 13 bases, leaving 24 bases between the germline ends. The CDR3 is 16 residues long. The CDR3 DNA sequence: TGTGCCAGCAGTCACCTAAAGGACAGTGACTACGTCCCCCTCCACTTT. Its protein is CASSHLKDSDYVPLHF.

In its sample, this clone was seen a few times. The V and J genes are TRBV6-5 and TRBJ2-3, with D possibly TRBD2 on 5 matching bases. Trimming cost V 6 bases and J 10 bases, with 17 bases left between them. CDR1 MNHEY and CDR2 SVGAGI come from the germline V gene. This CDR3 is 13 amino acids long. The CDR3 nucleotides are TGTGCCAGCAGCCTCCCAGGAGCCGGGGCGCAGTATTTT. This codes for CASSLPGAGAQYF.

The CDR3 DNA follows: TGTGCCAGCGTTCGGGACACCCAAGACAATGAGCAGTTCTTC. This gives the protein CASVRDTQDNEQFF. This rearrangement joins TRBV7-9 to TRBJ2-1, with D perhaps TRBD1 (6 bases). Germline V gene lookup returns CDR1 SEHNR and CDR2 FQNEAQ (reference sequence). The CDR3 has 14 residues. V dropped 8 bases and J dropped 5 bases, with 16 bases sitting between them. The entire variable domain, with the rest obtained from reference TRBV7-9 and TRBJ2-1, is as follows: DTGVSQNPRHKITKRGQNVTFRCDPISEHNRLYWYRQTLGQGPEFLTYFQNEAQLEKSRLLSDRFSAERPKGSFSTLEIQRTEQGDSAMYLCASVRDTQDNEQFFGPGTRLTVL.